What follows is one T cell receptor beta chain and its context. This clonotype has just a few counts. One base away there is no much larger clone; base qualities are not given. The germline V end is reduced by 5 bases and the J end by 3 bases; junction bases left unmatched: 13. Including cysteine and phenylalanine, the CDR3 has 17 amino acids. The DNA shown is the 51-base CDR3, in frame from base 1. Looking up the germline V gene yields CDR1 SGHVS and CDR2 FQNEAQ. TCR cDNA was synthesized by 5'RACE template switching, through which a universal primer site and unique molecular identifiers were introduced. cDNA synthesis was primed from both the TCR alpha and TCR beta constant segments. Libraries were amplified in two PCR steps, with sample barcodes and sequencing adapters added in the second step. Sequencing of libraries was done on Illumina HiSeq 2500 (2x100 bp) or NovaSeq (2x150 bp). In the source study's methods: Reads were demultiplexed and collapsed into UMI consensus sequences with MIGEC, and V(D)J alignment was performed with MiXCR. Clonotypes responding to the vaccine were identified with edgeR on replicate PBMC samples, with the criteria of FDR below 0.01 and a log2 fold change above 5 up to day 15. Each bulk clonotype received a CD4 or CD8 identity based on whether the sequenced CD4 or CD8 repertoire contained that clonotype at higher abundance. A clonotype counted as NS4B-specific if enriched at least 10-fold in dextramer-positive versus dextramer-negative fractions, with CD4-biased clonotypes left out. TCRdb applied fastp at Q25 and MiXCR to the public reads, then kept only in-frame beta chains. Identical CDR3 proteins give one entry, which carries the most common genes and DNA. The V and J calls shown here were made by TCRdb, not taken from the authors' results. For this sample the table gives nearly 45,000 distinct CDR3 sequences, of which roughly 6.4% were detected only once. The top ten clones comprise 14% to 15% of the sample.

This record comes from a study of T cells after yellow fever vaccination (dated by TCRdb to the late 2010s). At the level of the whole study: The SMART-Seq v4 Ultra Low Input RNA kit was used to prepare libraries from fractions with low cell numbers. To track T-cell clones before and after primary and booster YFV17D yellow fever vaccination, bulk TCR alpha and beta repertoires were sequenced longitudinally. Two healthy male donors, one aged 18 to 30 and one aged 30 to 40 years, were included in the cohort. Blood was collected at multiple timepoints before and after primary and secondary immunization, and bulk PBMC replicates and cell subsets were isolated.

The full study reports these points: FACS-sorted repertoires could contain abundant contaminating clonotypes from the bulk population, so computational filtering was required. Only two donors were included in the study, so the extent to which the findings can be generalized is limited. Compared with the primary T-cell response, the secondary T-cell response was weaker but faster, peaking on day 5 rather than day 15. After the booster, most of the clones that had expanded following primary vaccination were detected again (roughly 96% of CD4 and 80% to 90% of CD8), which suggests that memory was broadly maintained. A small fraction of clonotypes showed up in both the CD4 and CD8 compartments, probably as a result of convergent recombination.

Interpreted using the paper, the treatment or condition label stands for: live attenuated yellow fever vaccine strain. PBMCs were isolated from peripheral blood using a standard Ficoll-Paque protocol. Epitope-specific CD8 T cells were sorted with a dextramer loaded with the yellow fever NS4B epitope peptide, together with anti-CD3 and anti-CD8 staining. TriZol was used to extract RNA from bulk PBMCs, from CD4 and CD8 fractions, and from dextramer-positive and dextramer-negative fractions. This sequence was found in a young man who received the YFV17D yellow fever vaccine. The chain couples TRBV7-8 to TRBJ2-1; a stretch of 7 junction bases matches TRBD2. The sample here was CD8+ T cells not binding an NS4B(214-222) dextramer, sorted from PBMCs, taken 45 days after the yellow fever booster vaccination. In light of the paper, this sample's cell subset or site label describes: NS4B epitope dextramer-negative CD8 T cells. The sequenced DNA: TGTGCCAGCAGCACCCCCTTGGGCGGGAGTTTCTACAATGAGCAGTTCTTC. Translation gives CASSTPLGGSFYNEQFF.